A selection of T cell receptor beta chains follows, all from one sample in a study of PD-L1 blockade in urothelial cancer. The assay was immunoSEQ multiplex PCR, and TCRdb's table has in-frame clones only and misses some. The profile shows fewer than 95,000 clones, 84% of them singletons. The source material was PBMCs, sampled around atezolizumab (anti-PD-L1) treatment. These receptors originate from a man between 60 and 75 years old with urothelial cancer. Each CDR3 is given with its conserved first and last residue. A D gene is named only where the DNA matches it firmly. Expanded clones are given a class, and other clones once, few, many or no size at all.

j_call v_call clone_size d_call cdr3_aa cdr3_nt
TRBJ2-1 TRBV5-6 . . CASSLTARGSSYNEQFF TGTGCCAGCAGCTTGACCGCTAGGGGCTCCTCCTACAATGAGCAGTTCTTC
TRBJ2-7 TRBV4-1 . TRBD2 CASSQDRLGGLEQYF TGCGCCAGCAGCCAAGATAGGTTGGGAGGGCTAGAGCAGTACTTC
TRBJ2-2 TRBV19 . . CASSFQGPGELFF TGTGCCAGTAGTTTCCAGGGTCCTGGGGAGCTGTTTTTT
TRBJ1-2 TRBV7-2 . . CASSLDSRSGGYTF TGTGCCAGCAGCTTAGATAGCAGATCCGGGGGCTACACCTTC
TRBJ2-7 TRBV6-6 . . CASSPSEREDRYF TGTGCCAGCAGCCCTTCGGAAAGGGAGGATCGGTACTTC
TRBJ1-1 TRBV11-2 . . CASSVGTLGTEAFF TGTGCCAGCAGCGTCGGGACACTGGGGACTGAAGCTTTCTTT
TRBJ2-3 TRBV5-1 . TRBD1 CASSLTGDMSTDTQYF TGCGCCAGCAGCTTGACAGGGGACATGAGCACAGATACGCAGTATTTT
TRBJ2-2 TRBV18 . TRBD1 CASSPVGDRVNTGELFF TGTGCCAGCTCACCAGTCGGGGACAGGGTGAACACCGGGGAGCTGTTTTTT
TRBJ1-1 TRBV6-5 . TRBD1 CASSYGGQFEAFF TGTGCCAGCAGTTACGGGGGACAGTTTGAAGCTTTCTTT
TRBJ2-5 TRBV5-1 . . CASSWEVQETQYF TGCGCCAGCAGCTGGGAGGTCCAAGAGACCCAGTACTTC
TRBJ2-2 TRBV19 . . CASRRVSGELFF TGTGCCAGCAGGAGGGTATCCGGGGAGCTGTTTTTT
TRBJ2-1 TRBV11-2 . TRBD2 CASSLDSGRADEQFF TGTGCCAGCAGCTTAGATAGCGGGAGGGCCGATGAGCAGTTCTTC
TRBJ2-1 TRBV9 . TRBD1 CASSVGQGAYNEQFF TGTGCCAGCAGCGTAGGACAGGGGGCCTACAATGAGCAGTTCTTC
TRBJ1-4 TRBV29-1 . . CSGTATNEKLFF TGCAGCGGAACAGCAACTAATGAAAAACTGTTTTTT
TRBJ2-7 TRBV2 . TRBD1 CASSDLGQGSYEQYF TGTGCCAGCAGTGATCTGGGACAGGGTTCCTACGAGCAGTACTTC
TRBJ2-7 TRBV4-2 . . CASSLGRNEQYF TGTGCCAGCAGCTTGGGGAGGAACGAGCAGTACTTC
TRBJ2-2 TRBV2 . TRBD1 CASKRGTGPGELFF TGTGCCAGCAAACGCGGGACAGGTCCCGGGGAGCTGTTTTTT
TRBJ1-2 TRBV6-6 . . CASSYSAGDYGYTF TGTGCCAGCAGTTACTCGGCGGGGGACTATGGCTACACCTTC
TRBJ1-1 TRBV11-2 few . CASSHPRIGAFF TGTGCCAGCAGCCATCCTAGGATTGGGGCTTTCTTT
TRBJ2-7 TRBV9 . TRBD2 CASSSGTSRSEQYF TGTGCCAGCAGCTCCGGGACTAGCCGGAGCGAGCAGTACTTC